These 18 T cell receptor beta chains came from one sample sequenced in a study of blood T cell repertoires in COVID-19. The data were produced by immunoSEQ multiplex PCR, yet TCRdb's version contains in-frame clones alone and is incomplete. The sample has tens of thousands of clones; 75% to 85% are singletons. The sample was peripheral blood. Every receptor here comes from a human donor in a cohort sampled during active COVID-19.

This rearrangement joins TRBV27 to TRBJ2-3, with TRBD1 matching 9 bases. Per germline, CDR1 MNHEY and CDR2 SMNVEV (reference sequence). The CDR3 length is 14 residues. With 6 bases clipped from V and 4 bases from J, the junction kept 5 bases outside the gene matches. Here the CDR3 DNA reads TGTGCCAGCAGAATTACAGGGGGCCCAGATACGCAGTATTTT. As protein: CASRITGGPDTQYF.

This clone was seen more than once but under ten times. V and J are TRBV7-9 and TRBJ2-3; TRBD1 matches 7 bases. Trimming at V came to 5 bases and at J to 5 bases, leaving 10 bases not matched to a gene. Germline loops: CDR1 SEHNR, CDR2 FQNEAQ (reference sequence). The CDR3 consists of 15 residues. The CDR3 region is CASSPSEGGGDTQYF. CDR3 sequence (DNA): TGTGCCAGCAGCCCCTCGGAAGGGGGCGGAGATACGCAGTATTTT.

The chain carries TRBV14 and TRBJ2-7; the match to TRBD2 covers 9 bases. Germline V CDR1 and CDR2: SGHDN, FVKESK. The V segment lost 4 bases and the J segment 1 base; nucleotides outside the gene matches: 14. The CDR3 sequence is 18 residues long. CDR3 sequence reads: CASSLFEGSGGPSYEQYF. CDR3 in DNA: TGTGCCAGCAGCCTCTTTGAGGGCAGCGGGGGGCCTTCCTACGAGCAGTACTTC.

The V and J genes are TRBV6-5 and TRBJ2-3, with TRBD1 as a possible D gene (5 bases). Germline CDR1 is MNHEY and CDR2 is SVGAGI. The CDR3 runs 11 residues. Between the trimmed V and J ends, which lost 7 bases and 4 bases, there was a span of 6 bases. The CDR3 is CASTRADTQYF. In DNA, the CDR3 is TGTGCCAGCACCAGGGCAGATACGCAGTATTTT.

The rearrangement joins TRBV1 to TRBJ2-4; TRBD2 reflects the table's D call only, with no check against the DNA. TRBV1 constitutes a pseudogene. The CDR3 totals 13 residues. The CDR3 DNA reads TGCACCAGCTTTAGAATTGCCAAAAACATTCAGTACTTC. This codes for CTSFRIAKNIQYF.

This chain joins TRBV5-1 and TRBJ2-7; D is unresolved. Germline V gene lookup returns CDR1 SGHRS and CDR2 YFSETQ. V dropped 0 bases and J dropped 2 bases, with 18 bases sitting between them. This CDR3 comprises 17 residues. CDR3 residues: CASSLAPLVTVPYEQYF. The CDR3 coding sequence is TGCGCCAGCAGCTTGGCCCCCCTCGTAACAGTCCCCTACGAGCAGTACTTC.

This rearrangement joins TRBV5-4 to TRBJ2-5, with a possible D match to TRBD1 (6 bases). The CDR3 contains 13 residues. Germline V gives CDR1 SGHNT, CDR2 YYREEE (reference sequence). The V end lost 9 bases, the J end lost 2 bases, and 14 bases lay between the germline ends. CDR3 protein: CAIPDREQETQYF. CDR3 coding DNA: TGTGCCATCCCGGACAGAGAACAAGAGACCCAGTACTTC.

The chain carries TRBV11-2 and TRBJ2-7, with D perhaps matching TRBD1 (6 bases). The germline gives CDR1 SGHAT, CDR2 FQNNGV. V was clipped by 3 bases and J by 1 base, with 10 bases between them. The CDR3 length is 14 residues. CDR3 residues: CASSLWTASYEQYF. The DNA for the CDR3 is TGTGCCAGCAGCTTGTGGACAGCTTCCTACGAGCAGTACTTC. Full variable domain (outside the CDR3, taken from reference TRBV11-2 and TRBJ2-7): EAGVAQSPRYKIIEKRQSVAFWCNPISGHATLYWYQQILGQGPKLLIQFQNNGVVDDSQLPKDRFSAERLKGVDSTLKIQPAKLEDSAVYLCASSLWTASYEQYFGPGTRLTVT.

This chain connects TRBV18 to TRBJ2-7; D is perhaps TRBD1 (5 bases). This CDR3 has 13 amino acids. V lost 3 bases, J lost 5 bases, and 11 bases lay in between. Germline CDR1 is KGHSH and CDR2 is LQKENI. Written as DNA, the CDR3 is TGTGCCAGCTCACCGGGGCGTCAAGACGAGCAGTACTTC. It specifies CASSPGRQDEQYF.

This clone was detected a few times. The rearrangement links TRBV11-3 to TRBJ2-3; possibly TRBD1 for D (6 bases). The germline V gene encodes CDR1 SGHNT and CDR2 YENEEA. The ends were cut back, 5 bases at V and 2 bases at J, with 11 bases in the middle. The CDR3 extends over 14 amino acids. In DNA, the CDR3 is TGTGCCAGCAGCCTGGGACACCTCACAGATACGCAGTATTTT. Translation gives CASSLGHLTDTQYF.

The chain uses TRBV19 and TRBJ2-7, with D possibly TRBD1 on 8 matching bases. V lost 5 bases to trimming and J lost 1 base, with 18 bases between them. CDR1 LNHDA and CDR2 SQIVND come from the germline V gene (reference sequence). The CDR3 is 16 residues long. CDR3 in amino acids: CASSPLGQGGSYEQYF. The CDR3 DNA follows: TGTGCCAGTAGTCCTCTCGGACAGGGAGGGTCCTACGAGCAGTACTTC.

The count of this clone is one. As DNA, the CDR3 is TGTGCCAGCAGCTTCGGGACAGCCGTTCAAGAGACCCAGTACTTC. This sequence encodes CASSFGTAVQETQYF. V gene TRBV7-7 combines with J gene TRBJ2-5; 7 nucleotides agree with TRBD1. The germline V gene encodes CDR1 SSHAT and CDR2 FNYEAQ (reference sequence). V was pared by 3 bases and J by 2 bases, with 6 bases of the junction left unmatched. CDR3 length: 15 amino acids.

The V gene is TRBV12-3 or TRBV12-4, the J gene TRBJ1-2; TRBD1 might be the D (5 bases). V was clipped by 3 bases and J by 4 bases, with 9 bases between them. The CDR3 runs 13 residues. In nucleotides, the CDR3 is TGTGCCAGCAGTTTGGGGGGGGGCTATGGCTACACCTTC. Amino acid sequence: CASSLGGGYGYTF.

The chain is built from TRBV7-3 and TRBJ2-7, with D maybe TRBD1 (5 bases). The germline V gene has CDR1 SGHTA and CDR2 FQGTGA. The CDR3 consists of 13 residues. Trimming stripped 2 bases from V and 6 bases from J, with 11 bases between. The CDR3 loop is CASSLGAGREQYF. CDR3 coding DNA: TGTGCCAGCAGCTTAGGGGCTGGGCGCGAGCAGTACTTC.

The chain combines TRBV7-3 with TRBJ2-7; 8 bases are shared with TRBD2. The V gene's germline CDR1 is SGHTA and CDR2 FQGTGA. J gave up 3 bases and V 2 bases, and 6 bases lay outside the gene matches. The CDR3 runs 15 residues. This CDR3 reads CASSLYSGGYYEQYF. CDR3 DNA: TGTGCCAGCAGCTTATACAGCGGGGGCTACTACGAGCAGTACTTC.

This clone has only a few counts. V usage is TRBV6-5 and J usage is TRBJ2-3; 13 nucleotides align to TRBD2. V was clipped by 6 bases and J by 3 bases; unmatched bases: 3. CDR3 length: 15 amino acids. The V gene's germline CDR1 is MNHEY and CDR2 SVGAGI. The CDR3 reads CASRQGLAGTDTQYF. The CDR3 nucleotides are TGTGCCAGCAGACAGGGACTAGCGGGGACAGATACGCAGTATTTT.

The chain uses TRBV7-2 and TRBJ1-1, with a weak D call TRBD1 (5 bases). Germline loops: CDR1 SGHTA, CDR2 FQGNSA. CDR3 length: 14 residues. V was clipped by 2 bases and J by 5 bases, with 12 bases between them. The chain's CDR3 is CASSLRRGGTEAFF. The CDR3 DNA follows: TGTGCCAGCAGCTTACGGAGGGGTGGGACTGAAGCTTTCTTT.

Here the CDR3 DNA reads TGTGCCAGCAGTTTTTCAGGGGGCGGCACTGAAGCTTTCTTT. Protein product: CASSFSGGGTEAFF. V and J are TRBV28 and TRBJ1-1; 8 positions agree with TRBD1. V was clipped by 3 bases and J by 4 bases; unmatched bases: 4. Germline V gives CDR1 MDHEN, CDR2 SYDVKM. This CDR3 has 14 amino acids.